A single sample gave rise to the 28 T cell receptor beta chains below, sequenced in a study of blood T cell repertoires in COVID-19. The repertoire was sequenced with immunoSEQ multiplex PCR; TCRdb's copy has only in-frame clones and lacks some. In the table there are over 140,000 clones, about 80% of which are singletons. Source material: peripheral blood. The receptors were sampled from a woman aged 55-70 years with acute or convalescent COVID-19.

V and J are TRBV18 and TRBJ2-7, with D possibly matching TRBD2 (5 bases). Per germline, CDR1 KGHSH and CDR2 LQKENI. The CDR3 is 16 residues long. V was cut by 2 bases and J by 3 bases, with 17 bases left in between. The CDR3 sequence: CASSPLGGGGDYEQYF. In DNA, the CDR3 is TGTGCCAGCTCACCATTGGGTGGCGGAGGAGACTACGAGCAGTACTTC.

The gene calls are TRBV27 and TRBJ2-2; no clear D gene. V lost 4 bases to trimming and J lost 4 bases, with 10 bases between them. The CDR3 sequence is 14 residues long. Germline-derived CDR1 and CDR2 are MNHEY and SMNVEV (reference sequence). The CDR3 reads CASSSLKITGELFF. The CDR3 nucleotides read TGTGCCAGCAGTTCCCTTAAAATCACCGGGGAGCTGTTTTTT.

The chain is built from TRBV30 and TRBJ2-3, with D hard to call. Trimming removed 7 bases from V and 1 base from J, with 15 bases in between. CDR3 size: 14 residues. Germline V gives CDR1 GTSNPN, CDR2 SVGIG (reference sequence). CDR3 DNA: TGTGCCTTGTCATCCGTCCGGGGCACAGATACGCAGTATTTT. Translating it yields CALSSVRGTDTQYF. Full variable domain (rest looked up from reference TRBV30 and TRBJ2-3): SQTIHQWPATLVQPVGSPLSLECTVEGTSNPNLYWYRQAAGRGLQLLFYSVGIGQISSEVPQNLSASRPQDRQFILSSKKLLLSDSGFYLCALSSVRGTDTQYFGPGTRLTVL.

This clone was observed many times. The chain carries TRBV6-5 and TRBJ2-7; unclear D gene. Per germline, CDR1 MNHEY and CDR2 SVGAGI. The CDR3 consists of 12 residues. The ends were cut back, 4 bases at V and 3 bases at J, with 7 bases in the middle. CDR3 region: CASSFNSYEQYF. The CDR3 coding sequence is TGTGCCAGCAGTTTCAACAGCTACGAGCAGTACTTC.

The V call is TRBV5-1, the J call TRBJ2-3, with D perhaps TRBD1 (6 bases). CDR1 and CDR2 from the germline V gene are SGHRS and YFSETQ. This CDR3 spans 15 amino acids. The V end lost 2 bases, the J end lost 2 bases, and 12 bases lay between the germline ends. The CDR3 is CASSLYRVLTDTQYF. CDR3 DNA sequence: TGCGCCAGCAGCTTATACAGGGTCCTCACAGATACGCAGTATTTT.

The chain links TRBV5-6 to TRBJ2-1; D remains ambiguous. CDR1 is SGHDT, CDR2 YYEEEE, per germline. CDR3 length: 13 residues. V lost 0 bases and J lost 11, with 12 bases in between. Here the CDR3 DNA reads TGTGCCAGCAGCTTGGTTGTGGCCCCTCAGCAGTTCTTC. As protein: CASSLVVAPQQFF.

The chain uses TRBV14 and TRBJ2-1; D remains ambiguous. Germline CDR1 reads SGHDN; CDR2 reads FVKESK. There are 16 residues in the CDR3. V was trimmed by 0 bases and J by 0 bases, leaving 9 bases between them. The CDR3 DNA reads as TGTGCCAGCAGCCAAGATTGGTGGAGCTCCTACAATGAGCAGTTCTTC. It is translated as CASSQDWWSSYNEQFF.

This clone was observed a handful of times. The rearrangement uses TRBV9 and TRBJ2-2, with 7 bases that match TRBD2. CDR3 size: 13 residues. Germline V CDR1 and CDR2: SGDLS, YYNGEE. V dropped 6 bases and J dropped 5; count of bases not matched to a gene: 4. The chain's CDR3 is CASNRGVTGELFF. DNA of the CDR3: TGTGCCAGCAATCGGGGGGTTACCGGGGAGCTGTTTTTT.

The chain uses TRBV28 and TRBJ1-1, with D maybe TRBD1 (6 bases). Germline values: CDR1 MDHEN, CDR2 SYDVKM. V lost 4 bases and J 1 base, leaving 13 bases between the germline ends. There are 15 residues in the CDR3. The chain's CDR3 is CASSSPRTANTEAFF. In DNA form, the CDR3 reads TGTGCCAGCAGTTCCCCCCGGACAGCGAACACTGAAGCTTTCTTT. Supplemented by reference TRBV28 and TRBJ1-1, the full variable domain reads DVKVTQSSRYLVKRTGEKVFLECVQDMDHENMFWYRQDPGLGLRLIYFSYDVKMKEKGDIPEGYSVSREKKERFSLILESASTNQTSMYLCASSSPRTANTEAFFGQGTRLTVV.

The chain couples TRBV21-1 to TRBJ2-1; the table names TRBD2, a call not compared with the DNA. TRBV21-1 counts as a pseudogene. There are 17 residues in the CDR3. The chain's CDR3 is CASSKEKLREGSDEQFF. For the CDR3, the DNA is TGTGCCAGCAGCAAAGAAAAGTTGCGGGAGGGCTCGGATGAGCAGTTCTTC.

A word on this clone: The junction and the germline gene differ at one end; a read error may be behind it. The rearrangement joins TRBV6-1 to TRBJ2-7, with a tentative D call TRBD1 (6 bases). CDR3 length: 13 amino acids. Germline loops: CDR1 MNHNS, CDR2 SASEGT. The chain's CDR3 is CASSEGHPYEQYF. CDR3 sequence (DNA): TGTGCCAGCAGTGAGGGACACCCCTACGAACAGTACTTC.

V is TRBV24-1 and J is TRBJ1-5, with 9 bases that match TRBD1. V lost 3 bases and J lost 3; bases outside the gene matches: 8. The germline gives CDR1 KGHDR, CDR2 SFDVKD. The CDR3 loop spans 17 amino acids. The CDR3 protein is CATSDAPRTGDNQPQHF. CDR3 coding DNA: TGTGCCACCAGTGATGCCCCCCGGACAGGGGACAATCAGCCCCAGCATTTT.

This clone was detected only a few times. This chain joins TRBV9 and TRBJ2-1, with 10 positions matching TRBD2. Per germline, CDR1 SGDLS and CDR2 YYNGEE. Germline trimming cut 2 bases from V and 6 bases from J; bases unmatched to any gene: 2. This CDR3 is built from 14 residues. This chain's CDR3 is CASSVRLAGNEQFF. DNA of the CDR3: TGTGCCAGCAGCGTGCGACTAGCGGGCAATGAGCAGTTCTTC.

The chain has TRBV7-6 and TRBJ1-5; 11 nucleotides align to TRBD1. Germline CDR1 SGHVS, CDR2 FNYEAQ. The V gene end was trimmed by 4 bases and the J gene end by 13 bases; junction bases not matched to a gene: 6. CDR3 length: 13 residues. DNA of the CDR3: TGTGCCAGCAGCTCTGGGACAGGGGGTCTGCAGCATTTT. This sequence encodes CASSSGTGGLQHF.

This clone was recorded a few times. The chain carries TRBV19 and TRBJ1-2; maybe TRBD1 (6 bases). CDR1 is LNHDA, CDR2 SQIVND, per germline (reference sequence). The CDR3 spans 13 residues. Trimming pared 6 bases from V and 8 bases from J, leaving 16 bases between. CDR3 DNA sequence: TGTGCCAGTAGACCGGGACACCTCTTCGGCTACACCTTC. Its translation: CASRPGHLFGYTF.

The chain carries TRBV7-9 and TRBJ2-5; 12 positions agree with TRBD2. The germline CDR1 and CDR2 sequences are SEHNR and FQNEAQ (reference sequence). The V and J ends lost 1 base and 8 bases, in that order; junction bases with no gene match: 8. This CDR3 has 16 amino acids. The CDR3 coding sequence is TGTGCCAGCAGCTTAGGGAGACTAGCGGGAGTACACACCCAGTACTTC. It is translated as CASSLGRLAGVHTQYF. The complete variable domain, with remaining parts taken from reference TRBV7-9 and TRBJ2-5, reads DTGVSQNPRHKITKRGQNVTFRCDPISEHNRLYWYRQTLGQGPEFLTYFQNEAQLEKSRLLSDRFSAERPKGSFSTLEIQRTEQGDSAMYLCASSLGRLAGVHTQYFGPGTRLLVL.

This chain uses TRBV5-1 with TRBJ1-2; TRBD1 aligns across 8 bases. CDR1 and CDR2 (germline): SGHRS, YFSETQ. CDR3 size: 14 residues. V lost 4 bases and J lost 3; bases outside the gene matches: 5. Here the CDR3 reads CASSGTGFDYGYTF. The CDR3 nucleotides are TGCGCCAGCAGCGGGACAGGCTTTGACTATGGCTACACCTTC.

CDR3: CASSPQTGGDTGELFF. CDR3 bases: TGTGCCAGCTCACCCCAGACGGGAGGGGACACCGGGGAGCTGTTTTTT. The chain links TRBV18 to TRBJ2-2; 8 nucleotides line up with TRBD2. The CDR3 consists of 16 residues. V shed 3 bases and J 3 bases; nucleotides not matched to a gene: 6. The germline V gene has CDR1 KGHSH and CDR2 LQKENI.

This chain connects TRBV6-2 or TRBV6-3 to TRBJ1-2; 7 nucleotides align to TRBD1. Per the germline V gene, CDR1 is MNHEY and CDR2 is SVGEGT. V was clipped by 2 bases and J by 3 bases; unmatched bases: 6. The CDR3 contains 15 residues. CDR3 in DNA: TGTGCCAGCAGTTACCGGGACAGTGATTACTATGGCTACACCTTC. This codes for CASSYRDSDYYGYTF.

This sequence joins TRBV6-5 and TRBJ1-5; D gene unclear. The germline gives CDR1 MNHEY, CDR2 SVGAGI. This CDR3 has 12 amino acids. Trimming took 4 bases from V and 3 from J, leaving 4 bases between them. CDR3: CASSSVNQPQHF. The DNA of the CDR3 is TGTGCCAGCAGTTCCGTCAATCAGCCCCAGCATTTT.

The genes are TRBV20-1 and TRBJ1-5; D call uncertain. Germline CDR1 is DFQATT and CDR2 is SNEGSKA (reference sequence). The V end was cut by 3 bases, the J end by 5 bases, with 5 bases between. This CDR3 region has 11 residues. In DNA form, the CDR3 reads TGCAGTGCTAGCCGTGATCAGCCCCAGCATTTT. Translated, it gives CSASRDQPQHF.

The chain links TRBV19 to TRBJ2-3; D is possibly TRBD2 (6 bases). Germline V gene lookup returns CDR1 LNHDA and CDR2 SQIVND (reference sequence). V lost 10 bases and J lost 0, with 11 bases in between. This CDR3 contains 13 residues. CDR3 coding DNA: TGTGCCAAGGCGGGATCAAGCACAGATACGCAGTATTTT. It is translated as CAKAGSSTDTQYF. The variable domain in full, completed from reference TRBV19 and TRBJ2-3, reads DGGITQSPKYLFRKEGQNVTLSCEQNLNHDAMYWYRQDPGQGLRLIYYSQIVNDFQKGDIAEGYSVSREKKESFPLTVTSAQKNPTAFYLCAKAGSSTDTQYFGPGTRLTVL.

V and J are TRBV14 and TRBJ1-1; D gene uncertain. Trimming stripped 5 bases from V and 2 bases from J, with 9 bases between. This CDR3 is 13 amino acids long. Per the germline V gene, CDR1 is SGHDN and CDR2 is FVKESK. The CDR3 sequence is CASSVTRNTEAFF. DNA of the CDR3: TGTGCCAGCAGCGTGACAAGAAACACTGAAGCTTTCTTT.

This clone was picked up a small number of times. V usage is TRBV10-3 and J usage is TRBJ1-2; possible D gene TRBD1, 6 bases. CDR1 and CDR2 from the germline V gene are ENHRY and SYGVKD. The CDR3 sequence is 15 residues long. Trimming took 4 bases from V and 4 from J, leaving 16 bases between them. Here the CDR3 reads CAISAIPGQSYGYTF. The CDR3 region has the DNA TGTGCCATCAGTGCCATACCCGGACAGTCCTATGGCTACACCTTC.

J is TRBJ2-7 and V is TRBV27, with D maybe TRBD2 (6 bases). This CDR3 region has 14 residues. V was trimmed by 6 bases and J by 2 bases, leaving 14 bases between them. Germline V gene data show CDR1 as MNHEY and CDR2 as SMNVEV (reference sequence). CDR3 in amino acids: CASSRDFATYEQYF. The CDR3 nucleotides are TGTGCCAGCAGCCGGGACTTTGCCACCTACGAGCAGTACTTC.

V and J are TRBV28 and TRBJ1-1; D unclear. Germline values: CDR1 MDHEN, CDR2 SYDVKM. V lost 0 bases and J 5 bases, leaving 13 bases between the germline ends. This CDR3 has 15 amino acids. CDR3 in DNA: TGTGCCAGCAGTTTATGGGGGAAGCGGGAGACTGAAGCTTTCTTT. Protein sequence: CASSLWGKRETEAFF.

On this clone itself: This CDR3 is also generated by other DNA sequences in the sample. The rearrangement joins TRBV10-3 to TRBJ1-1; D not certain. The V and J ends lost 2 bases and 2 bases respectively, with 9 bases between them. Germline assignment: CDR1 ENHRY and CDR2 SYGVKD. The CDR3 has 14 residues. The CDR3 bases are TGTGCCATCAGTGAGGGGCAGACCAACACTGAAGCTTTCTTT. Translation gives CAISEGQTNTEAFF.

The chain employs TRBV28 and TRBJ2-2, with D unresolved. This CDR3 has 12 residues. V lost 7 bases, J lost 1 base, and 4 bases lay in between. Germline CDR1 and CDR2: MDHEN and SYDVKM. CDR3 sequence: CASNLNTGELFF. CDR3 nucleotide sequence: TGTGCCAGCAACTTGAACACCGGGGAGCTGTTTTTT.